The rows below give T cell receptor beta chains drawn from one sample of a study of CD8 T cells in Susac syndrome. TCRdb used MiXCR to reprocess the immunoSEQ multiplex PCR reads, holding one entry per CDR3 protein. This table holds 200,000 to 250,000 distinct CDR3 sequences, approximately 90% found once. The specimen was CD8+ T cells from PBMCs. These receptors came from a human donor with multiple sclerosis. Both conserved end residues are part of each CDR3. A D gene is named only where the DNA matches it firmly. Only some rows state a clone size, as once, few, many or a class for expanded clones.

v_gene,abundance,d_gene,j_gene,CDR3aa,CDR3nt
TRBV5-1,-,TRBD1,TRBJ2-3,CASSLEGTGGPADTQYF,TGCGCCAGCAGCTTGGAAGGGACAGGGGGCCCCGCAGATACGCAGTATTTT
TRBV4-1,-,-,TRBJ1-1,CASSQDQGPEAFF,TGCGCCAGCAGCCAAGATCAGGGCCCTGAAGCTTTCTTT
TRBV5-1,-,TRBD1,TRBJ2-7,CASSFVTGGSYEQYF,TGCGCCAGCAGCTTTGTGACAGGGGGCTCCTACGAGCAGTACTTC
TRBV4-1,-,-,TRBJ1-5,CASSQSDAGGQPQHF,TGCGCCAGCAGCCAATCTGACGCGGGGGGACAGCCCCAGCATTTT
TRBV12-3/TRBV12-4,-,-,TRBJ2-7,CASSLSDWSSYEQYF,TGTGCCAGCAGTTTATCGGACTGGAGTTCCTACGAGCAGTACTTC
TRBV5-6,few,TRBD1,TRBJ2-7,CASSSGTGNSYEQYF,TGTGCCAGCAGCTCCGGGACAGGGAATAGTTACGAGCAGTACTTC
TRBV12-3/TRBV12-4,once,-,TRBJ2-4,CASIFLARDKNIQYF,TGTGCCAGCATCTTTCTAGCTAGGGACAAAAACATTCAGTACTTC
TRBV5-6,once,-,TRBJ1-1,CASSQRTVEAFF,TGTGCCAGCAGCCAACGGACGGTTGAAGCTTTCTTT
TRBV19,-,-,TRBJ1-5,CASSPRGGNQPQHF,TGTGCCAGTAGTCCCCGAGGAGGGAATCAGCCCCAGCATTTT
TRBV7-4,once,-,TRBJ2-4,CASSPGLAKNIQYF,TGTGCCAGCAGTCCAGGCCTAGCCAAAAACATTCAGTACTTC
TRBV27,-,-,TRBJ2-3,CASVTGDTQYF,TGTGCCAGTGTGACCGGGGATACGCAGTATTTT
TRBV7-8,-,TRBD2,TRBJ2-7,CASSPRLAGVPYEQYF,TGTGCCAGCAGCCCGCGACTAGCGGGAGTCCCCTACGAGCAGTACTTC
TRBV5-6,-,-,TRBJ1-3,CASSSDFSGNTIYF,TGTGCCAGCAGCTCGGACTTTTCTGGAAACACCATATATTTT
TRBV7-8,-,-,TRBJ2-5,CASSRTPLGVEGETQYF,TGTGCCAGCAGCCGAACCCCCTTGGGCGTCGAGGGGGAGACCCAGTACTTC
TRBV7-9,-,-,TRBJ1-1,CASSPGFTEAFF,TGTGCCAGCAGCCCAGGGTTTACTGAAGCTTTCTTT
TRBV20-1,-,TRBD1,TRBJ2-7,CSARSRDRPYEQYF,TGCAGTGCTCGCTCCCGGGACAGGCCCTACGAGCAGTACTTC
TRBV6-5,once,-,TRBJ2-2,CASSYSSAGGELFF,TGTGCCAGCAGTTACTCGAGTGCTGGCGGGGAGCTGTTTTTT
TRBV27,-,-,TRBJ1-5,CASSLDGLAENGHQPQHF,TGTGCCAGCAGTTTAGACGGGTTGGCTGAAAACGGCCATCAGCCCCAGCATTTT
TRBV27,-,-,TRBJ2-5,CASSSGTVQETQYF,TGTGCCAGCAGTTCCGGGACGGTCCAAGAGACCCAGTACTTC
TRBV4-3,-,-,TRBJ2-3,CASSRGGDPTDTQYF,TGCGCCAGCAGCCGTGGGGGAGATCCCACAGATACGCAGTATTTT
TRBV20-1,-,TRBD1,TRBJ1-2,CSARDWTGGDYGYTF,TGCAGTGCTAGAGATTGGACAGGGGGCGACTATGGCTACACCTTC
TRBV30,-,TRBD2,TRBJ2-5,CAWSVWREKGETQYF,TGTGCCTGGAGTGTTTGGCGGGAGAAGGGGGAGACCCAGTACTTC
TRBV12-3/TRBV12-4,-,-,TRBJ2-1,CASSSLSLHDEQFF,TGTGCCAGCAGTTCGCTGTCACTCCACGATGAGCAGTTCTTC
TRBV6-6,once,TRBD1,TRBJ1-2,CASSYSTGDYYGYTF,TGTGCCAGCAGTTACTCGACAGGGGATTACTATGGCTACACCTTC
TRBV10-3,-,-,TRBJ2-7,CAISPAEGISYEQYF,TGTGCCATCAGCCCCGCGGAGGGGATCTCCTACGAGCAGTACTTC
TRBV14,-,-,TRBJ2-7,CASSHVTGVPYEQYF,TGTGCCAGCAGCCATGTAACCGGGGTCCCCTACGAGCAGTACTTC
TRBV7-9,-,-,TRBJ2-7,CASTLTGEVEQYF,TGTGCCAGCACCCTAACAGGGGAGGTTGAGCAGTACTTC
TRBV23-1,-,TRBD1,TRBJ1-5,CASLRDSGCNQPQHF,TGCGCCAGCTTACGGGACAGTGGATGCAATCAGCCCCAGCATTTT
TRBV7-8,-,TRBD2,TRBJ2-5,CASNPRGGRDFETQYF,TGTGCCAGCAACCCGCGGGGGGGTCGGGATTTTGAGACCCAGTACTTC
TRBV10-3,-,TRBD1,TRBJ1-5,CAISETGGSNSNQPQHF,TGTGCCATCAGTGAGACAGGGGGCTCTAATAGCAATCAGCCCCAGCATTTT
TRBV30,-,-,TRBJ1-4,CAWTSLATNEKLFF,TGTGCCTGGACGTCACTCGCAACTAATGAAAAACTGTTTTTT
TRBV19,-,TRBD1,TRBJ1-2,CASSPAGGIYGYTF,TGTGCCAGTAGTCCGGCAGGGGGAATCTATGGCTACACCTTC
TRBV27,-,-,TRBJ2-1,CASSLGTPYNEQFF,TGTGCCAGCAGTTTGGGGACGCCGTACAATGAGCAGTTCTTC
TRBV5-1,-,-,TRBJ2-2,CASSLVEGAGELFF,TGCGCCAGCAGCTTGGTTGAGGGAGCCGGGGAGCTGTTTTTT
TRBV27,-,-,TRBJ2-2,CASSLRQGWAGELFF,TGTGCCAGCAGTTTAAGGCAGGGTTGGGCCGGGGAGCTGTTTTTT
TRBV7-2,-,-,TRBJ2-7,CASSLMGHTRTSEQYF,TGTGCCAGCAGCTTGATGGGACACACTCGAACGTCCGAGCAGTACTTC
TRBV7-3,once,-,TRBJ1-1,CASSLMALANTEAFF,TGTGCCAGCAGCTTAATGGCCCTAGCTAACACTGAAGCTTTCTTT
TRBV7-9,once,TRBD2,TRBJ2-1,CASSAVLAGGYEQFF,TGTGCCAGCAGCGCGGTGCTAGCGGGAGGATACGAGCAGTTCTTC
TRBV7-9,-,-,TRBJ2-1,CASSLSPNSYNEQFF,TGTGCCAGCAGCTTGTCCCCGAACAGTTACAATGAGCAGTTCTTC
TRBV14,-,-,TRBJ1-2,CASSQESTPRPGYTF,TGTGCCAGCAGCCAAGAGAGCACACCCAGGCCCGGCTACACCTTC
TRBV10-3,-,-,TRBJ2-7,CAISEGYEQYF,TGTGCCATCAGTGAGGGGTACGAGCAGTACTTC
TRBV28,-,-,TRBJ1-1,CASNSRGLNTEAFF,TGTGCCAGCAACTCCAGGGGATTGAACACTGAAGCTTTCTTT
TRBV19,-,-,TRBJ2-1,CASSVQGPPNNEQFF,TGTGCCAGTAGTGTACAGGGTCCCCCAAACAATGAGCAGTTCTTC
TRBV7-9,-,-,TRBJ1-1,CASSSVLLNTEAFF,TGTGCCAGCAGCTCGGTTTTGCTGAACACTGAAGCTTTCTTT
TRBV11-2,once,TRBD1,TRBJ1-4,CASSLVGTGAEKLFF,TGTGCCAGCAGCTTAGTGGGGACAGGGGCGGAAAAACTGTTTTTT
TRBV12-3/TRBV12-4,few,-,TRBJ1-2,CASSFTAYGYTF,TGTGCCAGCAGTTTTACCGCCTATGGCTACACCTTC
TRBV5-1,-,-,TRBJ1-1,CASSPYGNTEAFF,TGCGCCAGCAGCCCCTATGGAAACACTGAAGCTTTCTTT
TRBV24-1,-,TRBD2,TRBJ2-5,CATSEDLAGKETQYF,TGTGCCACCAGTGAGGATCTAGCGGGGAAAGAGACCCAGTACTTC
TRBV2,-,-,TRBJ1-2,CAKPQEVRECYTF,TGTGCTAAACCTCAGGAGGTCAGGGAGTGCTACACCTTC
TRBV29-1,-,TRBD1,TRBJ1-2,CSVYPGQETAGDYTF,TGCAGCGTCTACCCGGGACAGGAGACCGCCGGGGACTACACCTTC
TRBV30,-,-,TRBJ1-1,CAWSWGPSNTEAFF,TGTGCCTGGAGCTGGGGTCCTTCGAACACTGAAGCTTTCTTT
TRBV20-1,-,-,TRBJ2-5,CSGASGSQETQYF,TGCAGTGGGGCGTCGGGGTCCCAAGAGACCCAGTACTTC
TRBV4-3,-,TRBD2,TRBJ2-3,CASSQEAASGRVTQYF,TGCGCCAGCAGCCAAGAGGCGGCTAGCGGGAGGGTTACGCAGTATTTT
TRBV6-6,-,-,TRBJ2-1,CASVGSGEQFF,TGTGCCAGTGTTGGATCGGGTGAGCAGTTCTTC
TRBV12-3/TRBV12-4,-,-,TRBJ2-7,CASSFGGSYEQYF,TGTGCCAGCAGTTTTGGCGGCAGCTACGAGCAGTACTTC